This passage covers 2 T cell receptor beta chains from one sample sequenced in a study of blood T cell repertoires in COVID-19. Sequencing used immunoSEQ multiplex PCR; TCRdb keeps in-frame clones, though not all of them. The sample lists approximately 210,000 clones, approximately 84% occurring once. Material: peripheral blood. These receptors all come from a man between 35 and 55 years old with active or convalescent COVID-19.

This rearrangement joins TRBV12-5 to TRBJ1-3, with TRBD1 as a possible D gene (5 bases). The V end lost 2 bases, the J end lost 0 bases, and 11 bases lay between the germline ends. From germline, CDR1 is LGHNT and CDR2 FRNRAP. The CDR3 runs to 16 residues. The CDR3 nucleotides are TGTGCTAGTGGTTTGTGGGGCTCGCGCTCTGGAAACACCATATATTTT. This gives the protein CASGLWGSRSGNTIYF.

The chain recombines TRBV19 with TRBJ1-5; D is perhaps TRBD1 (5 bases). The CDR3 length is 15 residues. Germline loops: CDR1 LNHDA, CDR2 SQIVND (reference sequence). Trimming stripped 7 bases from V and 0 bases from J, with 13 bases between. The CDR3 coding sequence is TGTGCCAGTACCCGGGACTCCAATAGCAATCAGCCCCAGCATTTT. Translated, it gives CASTRDSNSNQPQHF.